A single sample gave rise to the 8 T cell receptor beta chains below, sequenced in a study of cytomegalovirus exposure and HLA in healthy donors. Assay used: immunoSEQ multiplex PCR; TCRdb lists only in-frame clones, some missing. Found here are some 140,000 clones, roughly 86% of them singletons; the top ten hold 2% to 2.5%. The sample consisted of PBMCs. The receptors derive from a human donor in good health.

This clone was seen a few times. V usage is TRBV6-5 and J usage is TRBJ2-2; 7 bases agree with TRBD2. The V gene's germline CDR1 is MNHEY and CDR2 SVGAGI. CDR3 length: 15 amino acids. The V and J ends lost 6 bases and 0 bases, in that order; junction bases with no gene match: 4. CDR3 DNA sequence: TGTGCCAGCAGCCGGGACTACGCGAACACCGGGGAGCTGTTTTTT. Residues: CASSRDYANTGELFF.

The chain couples TRBV6-1 to TRBJ1-5, with D perhaps matching TRBD1 (6 bases). V was pared by 4 bases and J by 4 bases, with 17 bases between. Germline values: CDR1 MNHNS, CDR2 SASEGT. This CDR3 comprises 16 residues. Written as DNA, the CDR3 is TGTGCCAGCAGTGGATCGACAGGACCCCAAAATCAGCCCCAGCATTTT. Its protein product is CASSGSTGPQNQPQHF.

CDR3 DNA: TGTGCCAGCATTGTCAGCTCTGGAAACACCATATATTTT. Translation gives CASIVSSGNTIYF. The chain recombines TRBV6-1 with TRBJ1-3; unclear D gene. The V gene lost 7 bases and the J gene lost 0 bases, with 7 bases spanning the gap. The CDR3 totals 13 residues. Germline V lookup: CDR1 MNHNS, CDR2 SASEGT.

The chain has TRBV10-3 and TRBJ1-1; 10 bases map to TRBD1. With 2 bases clipped from V and 6 bases from J, the junction kept 12 bases outside the gene matches. Germline loops: CDR1 ENHRY, CDR2 SYGVKD. CDR3 length: 17 amino acids. The CDR3 region is CAISETRDRGLYSEAFF. Written as DNA, the CDR3 is TGTGCCATCAGTGAGACCCGGGACAGGGGATTGTATTCTGAAGCTTTCTTT.

This rearrangement joins TRBV6-5 to TRBJ1-5, with D perhaps TRBD1 (5 bases). The CDR3 consists of 15 residues. Deletions cut 3 bases from V and 1 base from J, with 10 bases between. The germline V gene has CDR1 MNHEY and CDR2 SVGAGI. The CDR3 DNA reads TGTGCCAGCAGTTATGGGGGGGGGAGCAATCAGCCCCAGCATTTT. Translating it yields CASSYGGGSNQPQHF.

The CDR3, as DNA: TGTGCCAGTAGTCCCCAGGGTGGAACAAGGGATGAGCAGTTCTTC. Protein sequence: CASSPQGGTRDEQFF. The chain employs TRBV19 and TRBJ2-1; maybe TRBD1 (5 bases). The CDR3 has 15 residues. Trimming took 5 bases from V and 8 from J, leaving 19 bases between them. Germline-derived CDR1 and CDR2 are LNHDA and SQIVND (reference sequence).

The CDR3 DNA reads TGCGCCAGCAGCTTCCGAAGTTCAGGAGATACGCAGTATTTT. This encodes CASSFRSSGDTQYF. J is TRBJ2-3 and V is TRBV5-1; D ambiguous. Germline V lookup: CDR1 SGHRS, CDR2 YFSETQ. The CDR3 is made up of 14 amino acids. V lost 2 bases, J lost 5 bases, and 12 bases lay in between.

V and J are TRBV7-9 and TRBJ2-1, with 12 bases that match TRBD2. Germline values: CDR1 SEHNR, CDR2 FQNEAQ (reference sequence). Germline trimming cut 4 bases from V and 4 bases from J; bases unmatched to any gene: 2. The CDR3 loop spans 15 amino acids. The CDR3 sequence: CASSWTSGTYNEQFF. DNA of the CDR3: TGTGCCAGCAGCTGGACTAGCGGGACATACAATGAGCAGTTCTTC.